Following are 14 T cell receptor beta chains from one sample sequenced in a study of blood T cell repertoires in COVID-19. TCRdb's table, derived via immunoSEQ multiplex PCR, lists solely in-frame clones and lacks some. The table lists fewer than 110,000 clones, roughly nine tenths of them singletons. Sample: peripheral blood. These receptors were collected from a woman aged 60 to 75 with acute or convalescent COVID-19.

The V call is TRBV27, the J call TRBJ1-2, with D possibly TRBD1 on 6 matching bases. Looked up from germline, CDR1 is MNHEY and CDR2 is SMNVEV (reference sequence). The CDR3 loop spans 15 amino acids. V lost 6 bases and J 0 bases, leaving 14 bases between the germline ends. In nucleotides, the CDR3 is TGTGCCAGCAGGTCACAGGGAAAAGCTAACTATGGCTACACCTTC. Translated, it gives CASRSQGKANYGYTF.

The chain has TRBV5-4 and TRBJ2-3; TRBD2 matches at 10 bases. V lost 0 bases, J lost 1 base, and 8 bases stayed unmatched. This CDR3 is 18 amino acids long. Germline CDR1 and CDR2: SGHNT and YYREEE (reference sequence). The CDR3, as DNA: TGTGCCAGCAGCTTGGGGGCTAGCGGGAGTCTACGCACAGATACGCAGTATTTT. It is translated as CASSLGASGSLRTDTQYF.

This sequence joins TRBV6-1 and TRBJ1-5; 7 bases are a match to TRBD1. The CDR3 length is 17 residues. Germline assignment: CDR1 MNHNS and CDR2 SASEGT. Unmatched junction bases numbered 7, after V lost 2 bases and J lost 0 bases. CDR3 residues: CASSEPGGTVSNQPQHF. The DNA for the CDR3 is TGTGCCAGCAGTGAACCCGGTGGGACAGTTAGCAATCAGCCCCAGCATTTT.

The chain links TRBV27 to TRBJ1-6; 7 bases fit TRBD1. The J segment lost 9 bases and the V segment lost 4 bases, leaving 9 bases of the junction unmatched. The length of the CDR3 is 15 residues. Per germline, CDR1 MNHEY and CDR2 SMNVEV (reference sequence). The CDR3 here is CASSWTGSGASPLHF. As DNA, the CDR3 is TGTGCCAGCAGTTGGACAGGTTCGGGAGCTTCACCCCTCCACTTT.

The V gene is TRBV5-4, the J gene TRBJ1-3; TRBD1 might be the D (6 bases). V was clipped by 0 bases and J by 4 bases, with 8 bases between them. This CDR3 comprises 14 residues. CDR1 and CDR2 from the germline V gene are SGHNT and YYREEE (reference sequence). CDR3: CASSLGGGGNTIYF. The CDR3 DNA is TGTGCCAGCAGCTTGGGGGGGGGCGGAAACACCATATATTTT. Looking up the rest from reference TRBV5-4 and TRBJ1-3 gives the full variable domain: ETGVTQSPTHLIKTRGQQVTLRCSSQSGHNTVSWYQQALGQGPQFIFQYYREEENGRGNFPPRFSGLQFPNYSSELNVNALELDDSALYLCASSLGGGGNTIYFGEGSWLTVV.

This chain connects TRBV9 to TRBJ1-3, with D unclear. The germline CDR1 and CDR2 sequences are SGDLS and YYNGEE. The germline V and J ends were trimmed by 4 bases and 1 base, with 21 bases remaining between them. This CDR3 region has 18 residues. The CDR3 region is CASSHGGHQRISGNTIYF. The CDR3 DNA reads TGTGCCAGCAGCCACGGAGGCCACCAGAGAATTTCTGGAAACACCATATATTTT.

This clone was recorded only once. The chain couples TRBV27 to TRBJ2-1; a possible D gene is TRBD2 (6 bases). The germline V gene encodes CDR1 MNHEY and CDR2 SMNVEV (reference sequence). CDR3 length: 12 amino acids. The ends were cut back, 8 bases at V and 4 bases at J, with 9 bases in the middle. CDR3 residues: CASGRSYNEQFF. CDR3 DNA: TGTGCCAGCGGGAGGTCTTACAATGAGCAGTTCTTC.

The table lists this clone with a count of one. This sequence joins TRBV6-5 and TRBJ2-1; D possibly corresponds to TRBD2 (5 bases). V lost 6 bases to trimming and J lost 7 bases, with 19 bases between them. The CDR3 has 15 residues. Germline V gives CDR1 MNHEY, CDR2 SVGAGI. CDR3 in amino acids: CASRLLGGTGNEQFF. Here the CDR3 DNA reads TGTGCCAGCAGATTACTAGGAGGCACTGGAAATGAGCAGTTCTTC.

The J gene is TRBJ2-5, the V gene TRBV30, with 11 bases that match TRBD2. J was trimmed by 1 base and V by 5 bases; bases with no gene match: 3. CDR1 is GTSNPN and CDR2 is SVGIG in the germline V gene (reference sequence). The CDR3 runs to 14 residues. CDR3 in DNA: TGTGCCTGGGGACTAGCGGGCTCCCAAGAGACCCAGTACTTC. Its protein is CAWGLAGSQETQYF.

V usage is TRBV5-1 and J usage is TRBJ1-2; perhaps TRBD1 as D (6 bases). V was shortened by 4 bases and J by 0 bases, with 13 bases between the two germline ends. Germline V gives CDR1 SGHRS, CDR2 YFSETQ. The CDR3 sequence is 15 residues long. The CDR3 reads CASSQETGSNYGYTF. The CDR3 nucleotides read TGCGCCAGCAGCCAGGAGACAGGTTCTAACTATGGCTACACCTTC. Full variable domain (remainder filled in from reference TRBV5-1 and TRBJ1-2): KAGVTQTPRYLIKTRGQQVTLSCSPISGHRSVSWYQQTPGQGLQFLFEYFSETQRNKGNFPGRFSGRQFSNSRSEMNVSTLELGDSALYLCASSQETGSNYGYTFGSGTRLTVV.

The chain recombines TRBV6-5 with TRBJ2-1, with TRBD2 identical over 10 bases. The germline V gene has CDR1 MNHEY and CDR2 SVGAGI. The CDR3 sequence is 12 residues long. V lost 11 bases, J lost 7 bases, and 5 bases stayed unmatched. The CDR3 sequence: CASWGLANEQFF. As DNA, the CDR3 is TGTGCCTCCTGGGGACTAGCGAATGAGCAGTTCTTC.

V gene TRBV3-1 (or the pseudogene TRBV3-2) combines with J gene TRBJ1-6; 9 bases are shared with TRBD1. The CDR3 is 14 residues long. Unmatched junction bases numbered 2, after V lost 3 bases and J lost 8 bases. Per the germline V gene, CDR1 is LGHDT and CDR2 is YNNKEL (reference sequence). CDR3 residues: CASSQGQGYSPLHF. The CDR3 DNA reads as TGTGCCAGCAGCCAGGGACAGGGTTATTCACCCCTCCACTTT.

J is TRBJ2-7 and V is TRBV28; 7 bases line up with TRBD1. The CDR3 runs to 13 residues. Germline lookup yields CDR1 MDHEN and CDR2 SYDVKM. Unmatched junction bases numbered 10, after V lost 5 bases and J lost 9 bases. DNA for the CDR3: TGTGCCAGCAGTCTCGTCGGACAGGATGTGCAGTACTTC. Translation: CASSLVGQDVQYF.

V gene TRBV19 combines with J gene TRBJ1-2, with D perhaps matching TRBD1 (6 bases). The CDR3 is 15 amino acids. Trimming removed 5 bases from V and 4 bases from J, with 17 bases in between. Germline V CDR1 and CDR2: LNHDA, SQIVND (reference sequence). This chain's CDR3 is CASSPAQGQGYGYTF. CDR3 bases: TGTGCCAGTAGTCCGGCGCAGGGGCAGGGCTATGGCTACACCTTC.